Listed below are T cell receptor beta chains from one sample, sequenced in a study of T cell repertoires in cytomegalovirus infection. MiXCR was run by TCRdb on the reads, yielding one entry per CDR3 protein. Of under 850,000 distinct CDR3 sequences in the sample, around a third are singletons; the top ten hold roughly 18%. Their target antigens are unknown. This specimen consisted of cultured PBMCs, obtained from culture after CMV antigen stimulation. The source is a human donor in good health (CMV status not recorded). Some clones in this sample may be carry-over from other donors' samples. CDR3s include the opening cysteine and the closing phenylalanine or tryptophan. Each record gives: V gene, J gene, clone size, D gene, CDR3 protein, CDR3 DNA. D genes are given only for firm matches. Rows may omit the clone size; those that give it use once, few, many or a size class.

TRBV6-6	TRBJ1-3	-	-	CASSPVGGTDTIYF	TGTGCCAGCAGTCCTGTCGGGGGGACGGACACCATATATTTT
TRBV7-8	TRBJ1-3	-	-	CASTLEGNTIYF	TGTGCCAGCACCCTTGAGGGAAACACCATATATTTT
TRBV30	TRBJ2-2	-	-	CAWKQNTGDLFF	TGTGCCTGGAAACAGAACACCGGGGATCTGTTTTTT
TRBV7-2	TRBJ2-5	few	TRBD2	CASSASAVAGDPIGETQYF	TGTGCCAGCAGCGCCTCCGCTGTGGCGGGGGACCCAATAGGGGAGACCCAGTACTTC
TRBV25-1	TRBJ2-7	-	-	CASSDAGTLYEQYF	TGTGCCAGCAGTGACGCAGGGACCCTTTACGAGCAGTACTTC
TRBV12-3/TRBV12-4	TRBJ2-1	-	-	CASSPIRYGEQFF	TGTGCCAGCAGCCCTATTAGGTATGGTGAGCAGTTCTTC
TRBV28	TRBJ1-5	many	-	CASSRVGNQPQHF	TGTGCCAGCAGTAGGGTGGGCAATCAGCCCCAGCATTTT
TRBV12-3/TRBV12-4	TRBJ1-5	-	TRBD1	CASGTGGVNQPQHF	TGTGCCAGTGGGACAGGGGGAGTAAATCAGCCCCAGCATTTT
TRBV6-2/TRBV6-3	TRBJ2-7	-	TRBD1	CASSYGQGRVYEQYF	TGTGCCAGCAGTTACGGACAGGGGAGGGTCTACGAGCAGTACTTC
TRBV18	TRBJ2-7	-	TRBD1	CASSQGFGTGGQRQSYEQYF	TGTGCCAGCTCACAAGGCTTCGGGACAGGGGGACAGAGGCAAAGCTACGAGCAGTACTTC
TRBV19	TRBJ1-5	once	-	CASSVEGFNQPQHF	TGTGCCAGTAGTGTGGAAGGGTTCAATCAGCCCCAGCATTTT
TRBV10-3	TRBJ2-3	-	-	CAISEVAASTDTQYF	TGTGCCATCAGTGAGGTAGCGGCTAGCACAGATACGCAGTATTTT
TRBV7-2	TRBJ2-1	many	TRBD2	CASSRPHQREANNEQFF	TGTGCCAGCAGCAGGCCTCATCAGCGGGAGGCCAACAATGAGCAGTTCTTC
TRBV19	TRBJ2-1	-	-	CASSPPWGGSNEQFF	TGTGCCAGTAGTCCTCCCTGGGGTGGGAGCAATGAGCAGTTCTTC
TRBV7-2	TRBJ2-4	many	-	CASSLRGTGENIQYF	TGTGCCAGCAGCTTAAGGGGGACCGGGGAAAACATTCAGTACTTC
TRBV2	TRBJ2-2	-	-	CASSVRWQGTGELFF	TGTGCCAGCAGTGTCAGATGGCAGGGGACCGGGGAGCTGTTTTTT
TRBV12-3/TRBV12-4	TRBJ2-1	-	TRBD1	CASSLLGQGTGNEQFF	TGTGCCAGCAGTTTATTGGGACAGGGTACCGGGAATGAGCAGTTCTTC
TRBV20-1	TRBJ1-2	-	TRBD1	CSASGQATNYGYTF	TGCAGTGCTAGTGGACAGGCCACTAACTATGGCTACACCTTC